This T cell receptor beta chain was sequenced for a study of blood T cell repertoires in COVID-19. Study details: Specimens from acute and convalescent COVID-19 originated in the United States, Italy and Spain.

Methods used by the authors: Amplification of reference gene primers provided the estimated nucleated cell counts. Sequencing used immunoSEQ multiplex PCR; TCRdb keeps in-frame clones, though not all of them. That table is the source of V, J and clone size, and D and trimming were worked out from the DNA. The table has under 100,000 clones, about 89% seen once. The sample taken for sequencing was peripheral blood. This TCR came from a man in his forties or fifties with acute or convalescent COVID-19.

The CDR3 loop is CASSITGTGSGNTIYF. The CDR3 DNA reads as TGTGCCAGCAGTATAACCGGGACAGGGAGTGGAAACACCATATATTTT. The chain combines TRBV27 with TRBJ1-3, with 9 bases that match TRBD1. The length of the CDR3 is 16 residues. V lost 5 bases and J lost 3; bases outside the gene matches: 8. Germline CDR1 MNHEY, CDR2 SMNVEV (reference sequence).